This T cell receptor beta chain was captured by sequencing in a study of tumor and adjacent non-tumor tissue in lung cancer. The germline CDR1 and CDR2 sequences are MDHEN and SYDVKM. This CDR3 has 13 residues. This sample's RNA came from whole unsorted tissue. Between August and November 2014, newly diagnosed, chemotherapy-naive lung cancer patients underwent thoracic surgery in China. General study points: TCR diversity was significantly greater in tumor than normal lung tissue.

With regard to this clonotype: What it binds is unknown.

A modified ARM-PCR protocol with three rounds of nested PCR amplified TCRbeta. TCRdb redid the calling of the multiplex PCR reads with MiXCR, one entry per CDR3 protein. Altogether 71,000 or so distinct CDR3 sequences are present, 80% being singletons, with the ten largest covering less than 15%. The TCR sequence derives from a woman aged 45-65 years with non-small cell lung cancer. Sequencing was performed on lung tumor tissue. The chain carries TRBV28 and TRBJ2-2, with D perhaps being TRBD1 or TRBD2 (5 bases each). Written as DNA, the CDR3 is TGTGCAAGTAGCAGGGAGCGGACCGGGGAGCTGTTTTTT. As protein: CASSRERTGELFF. Together with reference TRBV28 and TRBJ2-2, the CDR3 gives the full variable domain: DVKVTQSSRYLVKRTGEKVFLECVQDMDHENMFWYRQDPGLGLRLIYFSYDVKMKEKGDIPEGYSVSREKKERFSLILESASTNQTSMYLCASSRERTGELFFGEGSRLTVL.